This T cell receptor beta chain appears in the sequencing data of a study of identical twins. This clonotype was counted only a few times. Its antigen remains unidentified. All donors comprised healthy Caucasians. TCRdb processed the 5' RACE reads anew with MiXCR; each CDR3 protein has one entry. The table shows 1.5 million or so distinct CDR3 sequences, with under 35% occurring only once. The study's findings and limits: Modeled out-of-frame TCR alpha sharing in monozygotic twins fell below observed levels.

The V gene lost 6 bases and the J gene lost 8 bases, with 13 bases spanning the gap. CDR1 is KGHDR and CDR2 is SFDVKD in the germline V gene. This CDR3 has 13 residues. Sequenced: cord blood. The receptor's source is a newborn girl in good health. The chain combines TRBV24-1 with TRBJ2-1, with D uncertain. CDR3 DNA: TGTGCCACCAGTAGATTGAGCAGCTATGAGCAGTTCTTC. It yields the protein CATSRLSSYEQFF.